This T cell receptor (beta chain) comes out of a study of Ad26.COV2.S vaccination and SARS-CoV-2 variants. The overall study: Ad26.COV2.S was injected intramuscularly once or twice, 56 days apart. Study-wide points: Participants given vaccine showed non-spike TCR breadth similar to that of placebo recipients. Considerable breadth of spike-specific CD8+ and CD4+ T cell responses has reportedly been documented following vaccination.

TCRdb's table, derived via immunoSEQ multiplex PCR, lists solely in-frame clones and lacks some. This sample has 350,000 to 600,000 clones, with roughly nine tenths found just once. Turning to this clone: Its antigen is currently unknown.

Germline V gene lookup returns CDR1 MNHEY and CDR2 SVGEGT. Trimming left V 4 bases short and J 7 bases short, with 14 bases between. The CDR3 consists of 15 residues. Treatment in this sample: around 19 received Ad26.COV2.S at low or high dose, single or two shots; 5 received placebo; per-sample allocation not given. It was on day 63 after the first vaccine or placebo injection that samples were taken. V and J are TRBV6-2 or TRBV6-3 and TRBJ1-6; the D gene is possibly TRBD1 (6 bases). The TCR comes from a person between 18 and 65 years old who received the Ad26.COV2.S COVID-19 vaccine or a placebo. The source was peripheral blood, collected in a trial of Ad26.COV2.S vaccine versus placebo. CDR3 sequence (DNA): TGTGCCAGCAGTTCTCCCGGACAGAGAAATTCACCCCTCCACTTT. Translated, it gives CASSSPGQRNSPLHF.